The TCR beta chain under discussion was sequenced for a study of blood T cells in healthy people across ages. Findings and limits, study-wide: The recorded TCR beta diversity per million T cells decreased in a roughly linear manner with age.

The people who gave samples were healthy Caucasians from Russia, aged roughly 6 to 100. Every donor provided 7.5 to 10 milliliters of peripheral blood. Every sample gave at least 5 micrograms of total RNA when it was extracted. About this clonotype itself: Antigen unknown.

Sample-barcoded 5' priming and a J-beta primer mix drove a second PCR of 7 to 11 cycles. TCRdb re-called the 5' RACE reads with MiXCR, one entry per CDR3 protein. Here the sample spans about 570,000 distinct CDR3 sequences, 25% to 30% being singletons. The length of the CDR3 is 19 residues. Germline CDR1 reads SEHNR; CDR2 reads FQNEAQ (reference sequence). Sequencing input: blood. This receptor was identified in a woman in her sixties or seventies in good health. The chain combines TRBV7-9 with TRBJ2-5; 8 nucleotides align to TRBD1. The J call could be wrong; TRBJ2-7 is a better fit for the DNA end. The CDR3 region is CASSSSLGIGQGIQYEQYF. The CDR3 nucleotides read TGTGCCAGCAGCTCCTCCTTAGGGATCGGACAGGGTATACAATACGAGCAGTACTTC.